The entry below gives a single T cell receptor beta chain sequence along with its context. What it recognizes is unknown. At the DNA level, this CDR3 is encoded by other sequences in the same sample as well. The sample belongs to a study of shared clonotypes between healthy human individuals. Findings and caveats of the study: The authors expected sequencing depth to affect clonotype sharing among donors.

V shed 0 bases, J shed 9 bases, and the junction held 2 bases outside the gene matches. The germline V gene has CDR1 SGDLS and CDR2 YYNGEE. The CDR3 consists of 12 residues. Here immunoSEQ multiplex PCR was the method, and the copy in TCRdb shows in-frame clones only, minus some. The data show more than 1,200,000 clones, about 98.5% seen once. The chain employs TRBV9 and TRBJ2-5; TRBD2 agrees at 7 bases. The receptor comes from a man aged 25-40 years in good health. Specimen: naive CD4+ T cells sorted from blood. The sample's subset: CD45RA+ positively selected. The DNA for the CDR3 is TGTGCCAGCAGCGTAGATCGGGGGGCCCAGTACTTC. Protein: CASSVDRGAQYF.